This T cell receptor beta chain was observed in a study of shared clonotypes between healthy human individuals. As for the study in general: The study enrolled a couple of women and a few men aged 18 to 49.

A note on this clone: Its antigen is not known.

In the authors' methods: Junction-only sequences without quality scores were provided by ImmunoSEQ, so filtering was different. Clones were read by immunoSEQ multiplex PCR, and TCRdb kept only the in-frame ones, dropping some. That table is the source of V, J and clone size, and D and trimming were worked out from the DNA. Of about 2.1 million clones detected, over 85% appear once; the ten largest clones hold about 1.7%. Germline CDR1 and CDR2: MGHRA and YSYEKL. V was clipped by 3 bases and J by 2 bases, with 12 bases between them. The CDR3 runs 15 residues. Naive CD8 cells were CD45RO-negative, positively selected for CCR7, excluding terminally differentiated effector memory CD45RA+ cells. Overall study findings and caveats: Specimens sampled were limited to blood, with tissue repertoires likely differing.

Input material: naive CD8+ T cells from PBMCs. This TCR derives from a man aged 18 to 35 in good health. Some clones in this sample may be carry-over from other donors' samples. This rearrangement joins TRBV4-1 to TRBJ2-3, with D maybe TRBD1 (6 bases). The DNA of the CDR3 is TGCGCCAGCAGCCACAACAGGGCCAACACAGATACGCAGTATTTT. Amino acids: CASSHNRANTDTQYF.